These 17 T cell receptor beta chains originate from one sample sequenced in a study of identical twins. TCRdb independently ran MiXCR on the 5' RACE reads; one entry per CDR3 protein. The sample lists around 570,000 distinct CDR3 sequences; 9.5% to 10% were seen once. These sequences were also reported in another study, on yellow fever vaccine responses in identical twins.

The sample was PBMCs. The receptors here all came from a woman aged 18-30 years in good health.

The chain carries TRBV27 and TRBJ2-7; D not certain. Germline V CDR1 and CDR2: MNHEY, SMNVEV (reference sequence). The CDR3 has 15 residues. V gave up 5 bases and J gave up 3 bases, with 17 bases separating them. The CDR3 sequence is CASSPNALRLYEQYF. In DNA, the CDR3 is TGTGCCAGCAGTCCGAATGCGTTAAGGCTCTACGAGCAGTACTTC.

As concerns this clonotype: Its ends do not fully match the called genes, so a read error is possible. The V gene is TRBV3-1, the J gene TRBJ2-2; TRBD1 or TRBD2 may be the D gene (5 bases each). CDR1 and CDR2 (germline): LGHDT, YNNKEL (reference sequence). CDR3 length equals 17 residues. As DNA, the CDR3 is TGTGCCAGCAGCCACCGGAAGGGACGCCCGAACGCCGGGGAGCTGTTTTTT. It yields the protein CASSHRKGRPNAGELFF.

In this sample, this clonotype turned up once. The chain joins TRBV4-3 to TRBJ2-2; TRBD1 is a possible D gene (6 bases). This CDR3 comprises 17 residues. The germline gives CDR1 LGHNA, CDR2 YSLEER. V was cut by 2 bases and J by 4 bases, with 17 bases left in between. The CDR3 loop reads CASSQIVFGGLTGELFF. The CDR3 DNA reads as TGCGCCAGCAGCCAAATCGTTTTTGGGGGCCTCACCGGGGAGCTGTTTTTT.

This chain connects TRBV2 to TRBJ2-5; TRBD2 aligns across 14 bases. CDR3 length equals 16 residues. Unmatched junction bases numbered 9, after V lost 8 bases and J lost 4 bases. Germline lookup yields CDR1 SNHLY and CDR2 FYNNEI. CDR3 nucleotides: TGTGCCAGCCGGATAGGACTAGCGGGAGGACGAGAGACCCAGTACTTC. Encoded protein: CASRIGLAGGRETQYF. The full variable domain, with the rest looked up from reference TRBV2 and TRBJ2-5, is EPEVTQTPSHQVTQMGQEVILRCVPISNHLYFYWYRQILGQKVEFLVSFYNNEISEKSEIFDDQFSVERPDGSNFTLKIRSTKLEDSAMYFCASRIGLAGGRETQYFGPGTRLLVL.

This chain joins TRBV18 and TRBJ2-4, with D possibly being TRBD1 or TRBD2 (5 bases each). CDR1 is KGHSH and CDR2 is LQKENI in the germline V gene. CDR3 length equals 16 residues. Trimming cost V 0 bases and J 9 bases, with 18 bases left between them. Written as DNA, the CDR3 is TGTGCCAGCTCACCACCGAACAACCAGGGTGGAGGCATTCAGTACTTC. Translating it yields CASSPPNNQGGGIQYF.

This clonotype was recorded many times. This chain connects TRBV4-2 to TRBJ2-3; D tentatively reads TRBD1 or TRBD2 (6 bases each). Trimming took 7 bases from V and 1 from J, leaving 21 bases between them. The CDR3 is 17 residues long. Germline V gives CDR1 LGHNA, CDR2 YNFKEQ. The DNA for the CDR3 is TGTGCCAGCACCCCACTTCAGGAGGGGGACGGCACAGATACGCAGTATTTT. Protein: CASTPLQEGDGTDTQYF.

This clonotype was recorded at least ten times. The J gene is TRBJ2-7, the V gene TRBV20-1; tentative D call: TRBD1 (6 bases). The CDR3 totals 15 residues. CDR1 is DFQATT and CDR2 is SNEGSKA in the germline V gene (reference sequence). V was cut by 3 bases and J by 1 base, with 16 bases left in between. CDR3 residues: CSARGARSLSYEQYF. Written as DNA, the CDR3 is TGCAGTGCTAGGGGGGCGCGGTCTTTGTCCTACGAGCAGTACTTC.

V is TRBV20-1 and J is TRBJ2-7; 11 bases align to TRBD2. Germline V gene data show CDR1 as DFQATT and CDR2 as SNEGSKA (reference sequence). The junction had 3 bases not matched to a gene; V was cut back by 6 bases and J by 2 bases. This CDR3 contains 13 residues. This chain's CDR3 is CSAQTSGAYEQYF. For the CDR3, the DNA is TGCAGTGCGCAGACTAGCGGGGCCTACGAGCAGTACTTC.

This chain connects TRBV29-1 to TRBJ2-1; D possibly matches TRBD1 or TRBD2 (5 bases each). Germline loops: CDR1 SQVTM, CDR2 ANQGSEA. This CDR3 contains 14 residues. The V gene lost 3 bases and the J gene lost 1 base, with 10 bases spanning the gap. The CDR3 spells CSVERGSSYNEQFF. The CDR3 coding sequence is TGCAGCGTTGAGAGGGGATCGTCCTACAATGAGCAGTTCTTC.

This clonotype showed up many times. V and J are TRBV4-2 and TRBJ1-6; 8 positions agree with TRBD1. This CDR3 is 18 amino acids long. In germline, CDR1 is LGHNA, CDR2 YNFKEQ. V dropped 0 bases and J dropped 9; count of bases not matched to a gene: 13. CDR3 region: CASSQEWGQAGGSSPLHF. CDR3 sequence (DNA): TGTGCCAGCAGCCAAGAATGGGGACAGGCCGGGGGTAGTTCACCCCTCCACTTT.

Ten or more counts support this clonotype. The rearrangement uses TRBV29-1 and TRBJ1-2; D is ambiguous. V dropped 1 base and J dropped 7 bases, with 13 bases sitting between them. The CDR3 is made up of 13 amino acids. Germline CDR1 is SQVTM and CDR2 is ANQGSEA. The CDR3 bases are TGCAGCGTTGAAGGACAAACCGGTGGTGGCTACACCTTC. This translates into CSVEGQTGGGYTF.

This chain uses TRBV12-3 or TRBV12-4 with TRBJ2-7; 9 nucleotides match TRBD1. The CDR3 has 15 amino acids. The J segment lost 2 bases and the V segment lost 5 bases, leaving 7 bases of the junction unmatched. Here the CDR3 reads CASSSRDRETYEQYF. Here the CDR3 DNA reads TGTGCCAGCAGTAGCCGGGACAGGGAAACCTACGAGCAGTACTTC.

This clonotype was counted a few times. This CDR3 reads CASTNLASAGELFF. Here the CDR3 DNA reads TGTGCCAGCACCAACCTCGCTAGCGCCGGGGAGCTGTTTTTT. The chain couples TRBV27 to TRBJ2-2, with D perhaps TRBD2 (6 bases). The CDR3 loop spans 14 amino acids. Trimming removed 7 bases at V and 6 bases at J, with 15 bases between. CDR1 and CDR2 (germline): MNHEY, SMNVEV (reference sequence).

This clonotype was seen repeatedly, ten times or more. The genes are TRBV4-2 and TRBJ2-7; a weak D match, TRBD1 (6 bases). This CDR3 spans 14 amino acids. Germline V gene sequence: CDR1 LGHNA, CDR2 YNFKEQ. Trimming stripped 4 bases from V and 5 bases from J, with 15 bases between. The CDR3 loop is CASSRDPGTNEQYF. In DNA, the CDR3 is TGTGCCAGCAGCCGCGACCCTGGGACAAACGAGCAGTACTTC.

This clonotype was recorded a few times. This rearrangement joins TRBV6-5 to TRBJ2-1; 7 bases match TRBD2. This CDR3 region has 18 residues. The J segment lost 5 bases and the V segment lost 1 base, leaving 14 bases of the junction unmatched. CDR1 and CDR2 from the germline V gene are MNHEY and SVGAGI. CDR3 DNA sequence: TGTGCCAGCAGTTACTTGAATCCCCTCGCGGGAGTGGACAATGAGCAGTTCTTC. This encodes CASSYLNPLAGVDNEQFF.

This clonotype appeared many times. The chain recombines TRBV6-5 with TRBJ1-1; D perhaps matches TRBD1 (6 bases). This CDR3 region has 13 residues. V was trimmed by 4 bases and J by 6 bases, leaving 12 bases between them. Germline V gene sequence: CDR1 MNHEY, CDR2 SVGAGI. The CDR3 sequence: CASSSPGHPEAFF. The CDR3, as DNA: TGTGCCAGCAGTTCGCCGGGACACCCTGAAGCTTTCTTT.

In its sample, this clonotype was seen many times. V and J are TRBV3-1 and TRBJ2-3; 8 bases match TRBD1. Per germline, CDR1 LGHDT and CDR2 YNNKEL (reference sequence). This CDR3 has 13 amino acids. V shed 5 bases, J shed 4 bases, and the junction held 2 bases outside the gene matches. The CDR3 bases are TGTGCCAGCAGCGCGACAGGGGCAGATACGCAGTATTTT. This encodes CASSATGADTQYF.